A selection of T cell receptor beta chains follows, all from one sample in a study of early stage breast cancer tumors. Profiled with immunoSEQ multiplex PCR; TCRdb holds only in-frame clones, not every one. The repertoire has about 48,000 clones, 83% of them found once; the top ten carry about 1.3%. The specimen was blood. These receptors were taken from a person aged 45-65 years with breast cancer. Both conserved end residues are part of each CDR3. A D gene is named only where the DNA matches it firmly. A row's size may be missing; if present it is once, few, many or a size class.

TRBV19,-,TRBJ1-1,-,CASSIDQWGPRGTEAFF,TGTGCCAGTAGTATAGATCAGTGGGGGCCCCGAGGCACTGAAGCTTTCTTT
TRBV5-1,-,TRBJ2-1,-,CASSLAPGQYNEQFF,TGCGCCAGCAGCTTGGCTCCTGGACAGTACAATGAGCAGTTCTTC
TRBV6-5,-,TRBJ1-2,few,CASKGFGYGYTF,TGTGCCAGCAAGGGATTCGGCTATGGCTACACCTTC
TRBV5-1,TRBD2,TRBJ2-1,-,CASSFLAGGDNEQFF,TGCGCCAGCAGCTTTCTAGCGGGAGGGGACAATGAGCAGTTCTTC
TRBV29-1,TRBD1,TRBJ2-3,-,CSVAKGQGVTDTQYF,TGCAGCGTTGCAAAAGGACAGGGGGTCACAGATACGCAGTATTTT
TRBV7-7,TRBD1,TRBJ2-7,-,CASSLGTAYEQYF,TGTGCTAGCAGCCTAGGGACAGCCTACGAGCAGTACTTC
TRBV9,-,TRBJ2-3,-,CASSVMGDTDTQYF,TGTGCCAGCAGCGTGATGGGTGACACAGATACGCAGTATTTT
TRBV6-4,TRBD1,TRBJ2-3,few,CASSARTGRGDTQYF,TGTGCCAGCAGTGCCCGGACAGGCCGGGGAGATACGCAGTATTTT
TRBV5-1,-,TRBJ2-5,-,CASSLGTLQGEETQYF,TGCGCCAGCAGCTTGGGGACTTTACAAGGGGAAGAGACCCAGTACTTC
TRBV6-6,TRBD2,TRBJ2-3,-,CASRTSGGNTDTQYF,TGTGCCAGCAGGACTAGCGGGGGGAACACAGATACGCAGTATTTT
TRBV4-1,-,TRBJ2-4,few,CASSQEGVPVPVF,TGCGCCAGCAGCCAAGAAGGCGTGCCAGTGCCGGTCTTC
TRBV28,-,TRBJ1-2,few,CASRHGEGYGYTF,TGTGCCAGCCGGCATGGAGAAGGCTATGGCTACACCTTC
TRBV29-1,-,TRBJ1-6,-,CSVRTGEDSPLHF,TGCAGCGTTAGGACCGGAGAAGATTCACCCCTCCACTTT
TRBV14,-,TRBJ1-2,-,CASSQVWAHGYTF,TGTGCCAGCAGCCAAGTTTGGGCCCATGGCTACACCTTC
TRBV9,-,TRBJ2-3,-,CASSTRLGTQYF,TGTGCCAGCAGCACGCGGCTGGGGACGCAGTATTTT
TRBV7-9,-,TRBJ1-2,-,CASSHDSGDGYTF,TGTGCCAGCAGCCACGATTCCGGTGATGGCTACACCTTC
TRBV7-2,TRBD1,TRBJ2-1,-,CASSEASRTGVVNEQFF,TGTGCCAGCAGCGAGGCCTCGAGGACAGGGGTAGTGAATGAGCAGTTCTTC
TRBV7-2,TRBD1,TRBJ2-3,-,CASSLTGQGVGADTQYF,TGTGCCAGCAGCTTAACCGGACAGGGTGTCGGTGCAGATACGCAGTATTTT
TRBV4-3,TRBD2,TRBJ2-3,-,CASSQEWSGGTDTQYF,TGCGCCAGCAGCCAAGAATGGAGCGGGGGCACAGATACGCAGTATTTT
TRBV18,-,TRBJ2-6,-,CASSLKTGLLAGANVLTF,TGTGCCAGCTCACTCAAAACAGGGTTGTTAGCTGGGGCCAACGTCCTGACTTTC
TRBV27,-,TRBJ1-1,once,CASSSGWGRSNTEAFF,TGTGCCAGCAGTTCGGGCTGGGGCAGGTCTAACACTGAAGCTTTCTTT
TRBV7-8,-,TRBJ2-7,-,CASSADHEQYF,TGTGCCAGCAGCGCAGACCACGAGCAGTACTTC
TRBV6-6,-,TRBJ1-6,-,CASTPGGSPLHF,TGTGCCAGCACCCCGGGAGGTTCACCCCTCCACTTT
TRBV11-2,-,TRBJ1-5,-,CASSFQNNQPQHF,TGTGCCAGCAGCTTCCAGAACAATCAGCCCCAGCATTTT
TRBV5-5,-,TRBJ2-6,-,CASSFGPSGANVLTF,TGTGCCAGCAGCTTTGGACCATCTGGGGCCAACGTCCTGACTTTC
TRBV2,-,TRBJ1-1,once,CASSTAGRLNTEAFF,TGTGCCAGCAGTACAGCAGGACGGCTGAACACTGAAGCTTTCTTT
TRBV7-9,TRBD1,TRBJ1-2,-,CASSLRPQDRGLVGYTF,TGTGCCAGCAGCTTGCGACCCCAGGACAGGGGGCTTGTTGGCTACACCTTC
TRBV19,TRBD1,TRBJ1-5,-,CASSIATGTIFGQPQHF,TGTGCCAGTAGTATAGCGACAGGGACGATTTTTGGTCAGCCCCAGCATTTT
TRBV2,TRBD1,TRBJ1-5,-,CASMTQGANQPQHF,TGTGCCAGCATGACACAGGGGGCTAATCAGCCCCAGCATTTT
TRBV18,-,TRBJ1-3,-,CASSPRAEDITGNTIYF,TGTGCCAGCTCACCACGGGCAGAAGATATAACTGGAAACACCATATATTTT
TRBV30,TRBD1,TRBJ1-6,-,CAWSLSRTGVGYNSPLHF,TGTGCCTGGAGTTTATCCAGAACAGGGGTTGGCTATAATTCACCCCTCCACTTT
TRBV28,-,TRBJ1-1,-,CASSSRGNTEAFF,TGTGCCAGCAGCTCCAGGGGGAACACTGAAGCTTTCTTT
TRBV28,-,TRBJ1-2,-,CASVSTGPAGYTF,TGTGCCAGCGTTTCTACAGGTCCGGCGGGCTACACCTTC
TRBV28,-,TRBJ1-2,-,CASSLGQEGYTF,TGTGCCAGCAGTTTGGGGCAAGAGGGCTACACCTTC
TRBV5-4,-,TRBJ2-7,-,CASSSTIAEQYF,TGTGCCAGCAGCTCGACTATCGCCGAGCAGTACTTC
TRBV6-5,-,TRBJ2-7,-,CASSRPSSYEQYF,TGTGCCAGCAGCAGACCGAGCTCCTACGAGCAGTACTTC
TRBV6-5,-,TRBJ2-5,once,CASFSRQETQYF,TGTGCCAGCTTCTCGCGGCAAGAGACCCAGTACTTC
TRBV4-2,-,TRBJ1-5,-,CASSRDGTNQPQHF,TGTGCCAGCAGCCGGGACGGAACTAATCAGCCCCAGCATTTT
TRBV5-1,-,TRBJ1-5,-,CASSPVGGGGQPQHF,TGCGCCAGCAGCCCCGTGGGGGGCGGGGGGCAGCCCCAGCATTTT
TRBV10-1,TRBD1,TRBJ1-1,-,CASSGSQGTEAFF,TGCGCCAGCAGTGGTTCACAGGGGACTGAAGCTTTCTTT
TRBV28,-,TRBJ1-2,-,CASTLRGNGYTF,TGTGCCAGCACCCTGAGGGGGAATGGCTACACCTTC
TRBV27,TRBD2,TRBJ2-1,-,CATSSGGDYNEQFF,TGTGCCACTTCTAGCGGAGGAGACTACAATGAGCAGTTCTTC
TRBV7-2,-,TRBJ1-5,few,CASSTRGGGQPQHF,TGTGCCAGCAGCACTAGGGGGGGAGGTCAGCCCCAGCATTTT
TRBV7-9,TRBD1,TRBJ1-1,-,CASSFRDREAFF,TGTGCCAGCAGCTTTAGGGACAGAGAAGCTTTCTTT
TRBV6-5,TRBD1,TRBJ1-5,-,CASRAGQGEQPQHF,TGTGCCAGCAGGGCGGGACAGGGAGAACAGCCCCAGCATTTT
TRBV29-1,-,TRBJ2-3,-,CSAYRMGTDTQYF,TGCAGCGCCTACAGGATGGGAACAGATACGCAGTATTTT
TRBV7-9,TRBD1,TRBJ1-1,few,CASSRRGEEAFF,TGTGCCAGCAGCCGCAGGGGGGAGGAAGCTTTCTTT
TRBV2,-,TRBJ2-5,once,CASSVEETQYF,TGTGCCAGCAGTGTTGAAGAGACCCAGTACTTC
TRBV19,-,TRBJ2-1,few,CASSISTGTPFYNEQFF,TGTGCCAGTAGTATCTCTACTGGGACACCGTTTTACAATGAGCAGTTCTTC
TRBV7-2,-,TRBJ2-1,-,CASSLGTNNEQFF,TGTGCCAGCAGCTTAGGGACGAACAATGAGCAGTTCTTC
TRBV9,-,TRBJ2-5,-,CASSVGRKALQETQYF,TGTGCCAGCAGCGTAGGACGGAAGGCTCTACAAGAGACCCAGTACTTC
TRBV7-3,TRBD1,TRBJ2-3,-,CASSRTGVADTQYF,TGTGCCAGCAGCCGGACAGGGGTGGCAGATACGCAGTATTTT
TRBV30,-,TRBJ1-1,-,CAWRDRPSNTEAFF,TGTGCCTGGAGGGATCGACCCTCGAACACTGAAGCTTTCTTT
TRBV2,-,TRBJ2-3,-,CASSGLGRADTQYF,TGTGCCAGCAGTGGACTAGGTAGGGCAGATACGCAGTATTTT
TRBV28,TRBD1,TRBJ1-4,-,CASSSTGRGNEKLFF,TGTGCCAGCAGTTCGACAGGGAGGGGAAATGAAAAACTGTTTTTT